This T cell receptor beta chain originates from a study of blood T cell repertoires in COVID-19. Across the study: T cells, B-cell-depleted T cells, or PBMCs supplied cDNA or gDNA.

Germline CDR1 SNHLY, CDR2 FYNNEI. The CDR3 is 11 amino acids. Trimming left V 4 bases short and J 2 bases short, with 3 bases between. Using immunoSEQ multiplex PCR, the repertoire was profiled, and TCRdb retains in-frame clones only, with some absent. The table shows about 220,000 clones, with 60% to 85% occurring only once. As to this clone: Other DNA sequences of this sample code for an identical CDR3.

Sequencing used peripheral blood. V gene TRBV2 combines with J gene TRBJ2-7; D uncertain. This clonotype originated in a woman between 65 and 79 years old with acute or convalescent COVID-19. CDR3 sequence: CASSVTYEQYF. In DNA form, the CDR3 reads TGTGCCAGCAGTGTAACCTACGAGCAGTACTTC.